One sample yielded the 23 T cell receptor beta chains listed below, sequenced in a study of monozygotic twins with inflammatory bowel disease. TCRdb reprocessed the 5' RACE reads, keeping one entry per CDR3 protein, no DNA. Found here are more than 350,000 distinct CDR3 sequences; the top ten clones hold more than 2%. What was sequenced was blood. These receptors all stem from a human donor with ulcerative colitis or Crohn's disease, or a healthy co-twin of an affected twin (not recorded which).

The genes are TRBV6-5 and TRBJ1-2; the TCRdb call, TRBD1, lacks DNA for checking. Germline V gives CDR1 MNHEY, CDR2 SVGAGI. The CDR3 covers 13 residues. The CDR3 loop is CASSYSAGGGYTF.

V usage is TRBV29-1 and J usage is TRBJ2-7; no DNA is available, so the TRBD1 call from TCRdb remains unchecked. CDR3 length equals 13 residues. CDR1 is SQVTM and CDR2 is ANQGSEA in the germline V gene. The CDR3 loop reads CSVERQGAYEQYF.

J is TRBJ2-7 and V is TRBV20-1; TCRdb's D gene call, TRBD2, goes unchecked for lack of DNA. This CDR3 has 13 amino acids. The germline CDR1 and CDR2 sequences are DFQATT and SNEGSKA (reference sequence). CDR3 protein: CSATASGNYEQYF.

The chain uses TRBV30 and TRBJ1-3. The length of the CDR3 is 13 residues. CDR1 is GTSNPN and CDR2 is SVGIG in the germline V gene (reference sequence). This CDR3 reads CAWTFNSGNTIYF.

The chain is built from TRBV10-3 and TRBJ2-7; TCRdb designates TRBD2, a call that cannot be tested without DNA. The CDR3 spans 15 residues. Germline lookup yields CDR1 ENHRY and CDR2 SYGVKD. Here the CDR3 reads CAISATSGRTHEQYF.

The J gene is TRBJ2-1, the V gene TRBV20-1; TCRdb's D gene call, TRBD2, goes unchecked for lack of DNA. Germline loops: CDR1 DFQATT, CDR2 SNEGSKA (reference sequence). There are 13 residues in the CDR3. The chain's CDR3 is CSVTSGRANEQFF.

The CDR3 sequence: CASSLGSPALSGNTIYF. The rearrangement links TRBV13 to TRBJ1-3. The CDR3 is made up of 17 amino acids. Germline lookup yields CDR1 PRHDT and CDR2 FYEKMQ (reference sequence).

The V gene is TRBV29-1, the J gene TRBJ2-7; with no DNA, the TCRdb D assignment of TRBD2 cannot be verified. CDR3 length equals 16 residues. Germline-derived CDR1 and CDR2 are SQVTM and ANQGSEA. The CDR3 here is CSASLRTSGKGYEQYF.

J is TRBJ1-2 and V is TRBV28. Germline CDR1 reads MDHEN; CDR2 reads SYDVKM. The CDR3 runs 13 residues. The CDR3 here is CASSFGRAGGYTF.

The J gene is TRBJ2-7, the V gene TRBV3-1; TCRdb proposes TRBD1, but this gene call is untestable without DNA. Germline assignment: CDR1 LGHDT and CDR2 YNNKEL (reference sequence). The CDR3 consists of 14 residues. This CDR3 is CASSYRPTGYMQYF.

This rearrangement joins TRBV29-1 to TRBJ2-3; TCRdb's D gene call, TRBD2, goes unchecked for lack of DNA. CDR3 length: 16 residues. CDR1 and CDR2 from the germline V gene are SQVTM and ANQGSEA. The CDR3 reads CSVEGVPARSPDTQYF.

This rearrangement joins TRBV28 to TRBJ2-5. Germline values: CDR1 MDHEN, CDR2 SYDVKM. The CDR3 covers 15 residues. CDR3 region: CASSFFGDQQETQYF.

CDR3: CASSLEWAGAQGYTF. V gene TRBV5-1 combines with J gene TRBJ1-2; TCRdb's assignment of TRBD1 cannot be checked, as there is no DNA. Germline lookup yields CDR1 SGHRS and CDR2 YFSETQ. This CDR3 spans 15 amino acids.

The chain employs TRBV20-1 and TRBJ2-3; TCRdb returns TRBD1, unconfirmable since there is no DNA. The germline gives CDR1 DFQATT, CDR2 SNEGSKA (reference sequence). CDR3 length: 14 amino acids. The CDR3 protein is CSARSGQLTDTQYF.

CDR3 loop: CASSVGLPGTDTQYF. This chain joins TRBV9 and TRBJ2-3; TCRdb calls TRBD2, which cannot be checked without DNA. The CDR3 consists of 15 residues. Germline CDR1 SGDLS, CDR2 YYNGEE. The full variable domain, in which reference TRBV9 and TRBJ2-3 provide the parts outside the CDR3, is DSGVTQTPKHLITATGQRVTLRCSPRSGDLSVYWYQQSLDQGLQFLIQYYNGEERAKGNILERFSAQQFPDLHSELNLSSLELGDSALYFCASSVGLPGTDTQYFGPGTRLTVL.

The chain carries TRBV4-3 and TRBJ2-1. This CDR3 has 15 residues. CDR1 and CDR2 from the germline V gene are LGHNA and YSLEER. The CDR3 is CASSQEASANNEQFF.

This chain connects TRBV5-5 to TRBJ2-5; the TCRdb call, TRBD2, lacks DNA for checking. CDR3 size: 16 residues. The V gene's germline CDR1 is SGHKS and CDR2 YYEKEE (reference sequence). The chain's CDR3 is CASSLIIAGGSETQYF.

This chain links TRBV27 with TRBJ1-5; the TRBD1 assignment by TCRdb is unverifiable without DNA. There are 15 residues in the CDR3. CDR1 is MNHEY and CDR2 is SMNVEV in the germline V gene (reference sequence). CDR3 in amino acids: CASSPGTGRNHPQHF.

This sequence joins TRBV29-1 and TRBJ2-7; TCRdb selects TRBD1, and the lack of DNA leaves this call unchecked. This CDR3 has 13 amino acids. Germline V gene lookup returns CDR1 SQVTM and CDR2 ANQGSEA. CDR3 protein: CSVQAGVRREQYF.

The gene calls are TRBV12-3 or TRBV12-4 and TRBJ2-2; the TRBD1 assignment by TCRdb is unverifiable without DNA. The CDR3 has 15 amino acids. The CDR3 reads CASSLYRGPTGELFF.

The chain joins TRBV4-2 to TRBJ2-5; TCRdb's assignment of TRBD2 cannot be checked, as there is no DNA. CDR1 LGHNA and CDR2 YNFKEQ come from the germline V gene. The CDR3 is 15 residues long. The CDR3 here is CASRQELLAQETQYF.

The gene calls are TRBV3-1 and TRBJ2-7; TCRdb returns TRBD1, unconfirmable since there is no DNA. The CDR3 runs 14 residues. The germline CDR1 and CDR2 sequences are LGHDT and YNNKEL (reference sequence). CDR3 protein: CASSQGNRVVEQYF.

The rearrangement uses TRBV7-2 and TRBJ2-1. Germline values: CDR1 SGHTA, CDR2 FQGNSA. This CDR3 has 15 residues. CDR3 in amino acids: CASSYGQGPYNEQFF.